Listed here is a single TCR beta chain. Enrollees, roughly 18 to 90 years old, lived in about two dozen US areas. The recovered donors of Cohort 3 showed two negative PCRs, clearance, or symptom resolution. TCRdb's copy holds only in-frame clones and misses some; the assay was immunoSEQ multiplex PCR. Of roughly 400,000 clones in the sample, 90% were seen once. The germline V gene encodes CDR1 GTSNPN and CDR2 SVGIG (reference sequence). The CDR3 covers 16 residues. The V segment lost 1 base and the J segment 1 base; nucleotides outside the gene matches: 5. The data were obtained in a study of blood T cell repertoires in COVID-19. Background on the study: COVID-19 samples, acute and convalescent, were from the United States, Italy and Spain. The cDNA or gDNA used as material had been derived from T cells, B-cell-depleted T cells, or PBMCs.

The chain couples TRBV30 to TRBJ1-5; TRBD1 matches at 9 bases. Material for sequencing was PBMCs or T cells enriched from blood (not recorded which). The origin of this receptor is a man younger than 35 who had recovered from COVID-19. Here the CDR3 reads CAWSEWGQGSNQPQHF. In DNA, the CDR3 is TGTGCCTGGAGTGAATGGGGACAGGGAAGCAATCAGCCCCAGCATTTT. Using reference TRBV30 and TRBJ1-5 for the parts outside the CDR3, the full variable domain is SQTIHQWPATLVQPVGSPLSLECTVEGTSNPNLYWYRQAAGRGLQLLFYSVGIGQISSEVPQNLSASRPQDRQFILSSKKLLLSDSGFYLCAWSEWGQGSNQPQHFGDGTRLSIL.